This T cell receptor (beta chain) was captured in a study of tumor-infiltrating lymphocytes in localized non-small cell lung cancer. Trimming left V 4 bases short and J 2 bases short, with 6 bases between. Germline values: CDR1 SQVTM, CDR2 ANQGSEA. This CDR3 is 11 amino acids long. Assay: immunoSEQ multiplex PCR; the TCRdb copy retains only in-frame clones and omits some. The sample holds roughly 8,000 clones; 50% to 75% are singletons and the top ten take 10% to 15%. Concerning this clone: The same CDR3 can be traced to other DNA sequences in this sample.

This rearrangement joins TRBV29-1 to TRBJ2-7, with D unclear. Sequencing used uninvolved lung tissue not adjacent to the tumor. The TCR was taken from a human donor with non-small cell lung cancer. The CDR3 loop reads CSVAPPYEQYF. For the CDR3, the DNA is TGCAGCGTTGCCCCCCCCTACGAGCAGTACTTC.